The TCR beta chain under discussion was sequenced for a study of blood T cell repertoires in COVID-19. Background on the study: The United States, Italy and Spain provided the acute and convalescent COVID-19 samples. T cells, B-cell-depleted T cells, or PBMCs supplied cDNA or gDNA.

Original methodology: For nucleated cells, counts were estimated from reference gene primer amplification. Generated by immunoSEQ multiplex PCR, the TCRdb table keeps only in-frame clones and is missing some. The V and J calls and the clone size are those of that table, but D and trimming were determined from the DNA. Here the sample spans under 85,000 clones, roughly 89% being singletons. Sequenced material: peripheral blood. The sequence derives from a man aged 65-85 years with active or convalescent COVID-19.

CDR3 sequence: CASRGQGDEQFF. The CDR3 DNA reads as TGTGCCAGCAGGGGACAGGGGGATGAGCAGTTCTTC. The chain has TRBV2 and TRBJ2-1, with 11 positions matching TRBD1. Germline assignment: CDR1 SNHLY and CDR2 FYNNEI. Unmatched junction bases numbered 0, after V lost 6 bases and J lost 8 bases. This CDR3 is 12 amino acids long.